Listed below are T cell receptor beta chains from one sample, sequenced in a study of control samples from healthy donors and cancer patients. Repertoires were generated with immunoSEQ multiplex PCR, while TCRdb's copy carries only in-frame clones and drops some. The table records approximately 100,000 clones, approximately 78% of them present only once. Sequencing input: blood. These receptors all come from a man aged 60-69 years in good health. Both conserved end residues are part of each CDR3. D genes are given only for firm matches. The size field is filled for only some rows; it gives once, few, many or a size class.

j_call v_call clone_size d_call cdr3_length cdr3_nt cdr3_aa
TRBJ1-6 TRBV6-5 - - 14 TGTGCCTTAACGCGGGCGGGTAACACCGAACCCCTCCACTTT CALTRAGNTEPLHF
TRBJ1-3 TRBV4-2 - - 17 TGTGCCAGCAGCCTCAATGACCGGGAATCGGCTGGAAACACCATATATTTT CASSLNDRESAGNTIYF
TRBJ2-1 TRBV18 once TRBD2 16 TGTGCCAGCTCACCACGGGGTAGCGGGAGCTACAATGAGCAGTTCTTC CASSPRGSGSYNEQFF
TRBJ2-3 TRBV27 - - 14 TGTGCCAGCAAACTCGGGGGGCAAACAGATACGCAGTATTTT CASKLGGQTDTQYF
TRBJ2-7 TRBV20-1 - - 12 TGCAGTGCTAGTGTGACCCAACAGGAGCAGTACTTC CSASVTQQEQYF
TRBJ2-3 TRBV4-1 - TRBD2 17 TGCGCCAGCAGCCAAGAAGCTAGCGGGGGGAGCACAGATACGCAGTATTTT CASSQEASGGSTDTQYF
TRBJ2-2 TRBV2 - - 15 TGTGCCAGCCGTGCAGAGGCAGGGTCCGCCGGGGAGCTGTTTTTT CASRAEAGSAGELFF
TRBJ1-1 TRBV27 few - 16 TGTGCCAGCAGTTCCTACTCTCGGGGGGGCAACACTGAAGCTTTCTTT CASSSYSRGGNTEAFF
TRBJ2-7 TRBV18 - - 16 TGTGCCAGCTCACCACCCGGCGCATCGGGCGTCTACGAGCAGTACTTC CASSPPGASGVYEQYF
TRBJ2-7 TRBV15 - TRBD2 14 TGTGCCACCAGCCCGGGACTAGAGTGGGACGAGCAGTACTTC CATSPGLEWDEQYF
TRBJ2-7 TRBV6-1 - - 12 TGTGCCAGCAGTGAGACAGCCTACGAGCAATACTTC CASSETAYEQYF
TRBJ2-3 TRBV24-1 - TRBD2 17 TGTGCCACCAGTGACCCGACGCATAGCGGGGGCACAGATACGCAGTATTTT CATSDPTHSGGTDTQYF
TRBJ2-5 TRBV19 - - 13 TGTGCCAGTAGTGCCGCACAGGGAGGGACCCAGTACTTC CASSAAQGGTQYF
TRBJ1-4 TRBV9 - - 17 TGTGCCAGCAGCGTAGAGGGGGGGCAGGCTCCCTATGAAAAACTGTTTTTT CASSVEGGQAPYEKLFF
TRBJ2-2 TRBV7-7 - - 16 TGTGCTAGCAGCTTATCCCCGGGACGAAACACCGGGGAGCTGTTTTTT CASSLSPGRNTGELFF
TRBJ2-1 TRBV4-1 - - 19 TGCGCCAGCAGCCCCTCTCGAGTCTTTAGCGCTAGCTCCTACAATGAGCAGTTCTTC CASSPSRVFSASSYNEQFF
TRBJ2-1 TRBV9 once TRBD1 13 TGTGCCAGCAGGGGGACAGGGCACAATGAGCAGTTCTTC CASRGTGHNEQFF
TRBJ2-2 TRBV19 - - 13 TGTGCCAGTCCGGGGCGCAACACCGGGGAGCTGTTTTTT CASPGRNTGELFF
TRBJ2-2 TRBV5-5 - - 14 TGTGCCAGCAGCTTGTTACAAAACACCGGGGAGCTGTTTTTT CASSLLQNTGELFF
TRBJ2-7 TRBV6-5 - - 16 TGTGCCAGCAGTTACGGGACAGCCGCCGGGGGCTACGAGCAGTACTTC CASSYGTAAGGYEQYF
TRBJ1-6 TRBV30 few - 14 TGTGCCTGGAGTGCTTACTCGGGGGATTCACCCCTCCACTTT CAWSAYSGDSPLHF
TRBJ1-2 TRBV6-1 - - 15 TGTGCCAGCAGTGAAGCTTATACTGGCCCCTATGGCTACACCTTC CASSEAYTGPYGYTF
TRBJ2-7 TRBV5-5 - TRBD1 15 TGTGCCAGCAGCCCGTACGTCAGGGGGCCCTACGAGCAGTACTTC CASSPYVRGPYEQYF
TRBJ1-5 TRBV27 - - 14 TGTGCCAGCAGTTTTTCAGGGGGCAATCAGCCCCAGCATTTT CASSFSGGNQPQHF
TRBJ2-7 TRBV6-1 - - 15 TGTGCCAGCAGTGAAGCGGGACTCCAGTCCTACGAGCAGTACTTC CASSEAGLQSYEQYF
TRBJ2-7 TRBV5-1 - - 13 TGCGCCAGCCACAGCGGCAACTCCTACGAGCAGTACTTC CASHSGNSYEQYF
TRBJ1-2 TRBV19 - - 14 TGTGCCAGTAGTACCCAATCAGGAGGGTATGGCTACACCTTC CASSTQSGGYGYTF
TRBJ2-1 TRBV2 - - 17 TGTGCCACCACCTTGTTGGGCCGCGCCTTCTCCTACAATGAGCAGTTCTTC CATTLLGRAFSYNEQFF
TRBJ2-1 TRBV19 - TRBD1 14 TGTGCCAGTAGTATCAGGGGGTCCCACAATGAGCAGTTCTTC CASSIRGSHNEQFF
TRBJ1-3 TRBV5-1 - - 15 TGCGCCAGCAGCTTGCCAGACCCCGCTGGAAACACCATATATTTT CASSLPDPAGNTIYF
TRBJ2-1 TRBV28 - - 16 TGTGCCAGCAGTCCCCATGAGAGAGGCCCCTACAATGAGCAGTTCTTC CASSPHERGPYNEQFF